Sequencing of this T cell receptor (beta chain) was carried out in a study of Graves' ophthalmopathy and Graves' hyperthyroidism. Across the study: At initial diagnosis, peripheral blood was obtained, and this preceded any treatment.

Sampling less than 13 ml of fresh peripheral blood provided the PBMCs. RNA transcripts provided the template for amplifying TCR beta CDR3 regions. First-round RT-PCR with HTBI primers preceded a second-round multiplex PCR. TCRdb called the multiplex PCR reads again in MiXCR, with one record for every CDR3 protein. Found here are around 600,000 distinct CDR3 sequences, 35% to 50% of them singletons; the top ten hold over 2.5%. The table lists this clonotype with a few counts. Its antigen is not known. Study-level points and caveats: The model predicted ophthalmopathy progression with 60% to 71% sensitivity and around 72% specificity.

Specimen: peripheral blood. This clonotype was obtained from an adult man with Graves' ophthalmopathy.

The chain's CDR3 is CASSERGTGGNEKLFF. DNA for the CDR3: TGTGCCAGCAGTGAACGGGGGACAGGGGGTAATGAAAAACTGTTTTTT. The chain combines TRBV25-1 with TRBJ1-4; 11 bases fit TRBD1. Germline V gene sequence: CDR1 MGHDK, CDR2 SYGVNS. Unmatched junction bases numbered 3, after V lost 2 bases and J lost 4 bases. The CDR3 sequence is 16 residues long.